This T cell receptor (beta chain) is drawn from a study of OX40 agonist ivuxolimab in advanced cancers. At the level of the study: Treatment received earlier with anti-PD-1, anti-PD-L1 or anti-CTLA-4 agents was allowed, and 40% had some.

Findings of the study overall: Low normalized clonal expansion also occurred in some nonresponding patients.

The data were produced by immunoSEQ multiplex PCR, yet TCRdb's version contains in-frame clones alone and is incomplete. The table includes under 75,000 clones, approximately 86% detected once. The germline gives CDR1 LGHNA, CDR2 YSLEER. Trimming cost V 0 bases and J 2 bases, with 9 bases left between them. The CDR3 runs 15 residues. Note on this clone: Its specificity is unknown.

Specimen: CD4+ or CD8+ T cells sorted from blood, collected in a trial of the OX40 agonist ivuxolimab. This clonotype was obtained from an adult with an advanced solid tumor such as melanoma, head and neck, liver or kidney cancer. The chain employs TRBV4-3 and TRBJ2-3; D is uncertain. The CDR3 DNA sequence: TGCGCCAGCAGCCAAGAGTACCTAAACACAGATACGCAGTATTTT. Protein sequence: CASSQEYLNTDTQYF.